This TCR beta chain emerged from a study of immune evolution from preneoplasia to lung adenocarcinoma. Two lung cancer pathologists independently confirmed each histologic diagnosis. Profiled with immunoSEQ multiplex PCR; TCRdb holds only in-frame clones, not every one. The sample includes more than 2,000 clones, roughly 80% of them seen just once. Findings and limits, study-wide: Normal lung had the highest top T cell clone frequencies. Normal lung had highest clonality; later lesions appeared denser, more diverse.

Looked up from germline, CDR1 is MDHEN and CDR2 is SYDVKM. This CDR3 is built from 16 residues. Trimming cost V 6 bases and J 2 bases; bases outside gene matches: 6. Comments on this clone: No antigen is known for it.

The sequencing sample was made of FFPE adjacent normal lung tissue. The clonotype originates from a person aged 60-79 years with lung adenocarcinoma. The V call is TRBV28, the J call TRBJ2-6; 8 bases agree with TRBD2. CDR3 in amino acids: CASSQRRGAGANVLTF. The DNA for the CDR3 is TGTGCCAGCAGCCAGAGGCGGGGGGCTGGGGCCAACGTCCTGACTTTC.